This is a list of T cell receptor beta chains from one sample in a study of blood T cells in healthy people across ages. MiXCR was run by TCRdb on the 5' RACE reads, yielding one entry per CDR3 protein. The table lists roughly 2 million distinct CDR3 sequences, roughly 50% of them singletons, with 2% to 2.5% in the top ten. Sequencing was performed on blood. All receptors derive from a woman aged 35 to 49 in good health. The CDR3 runs from the conserved cysteine through the conserved F or W. D genes are given only for firm matches. Size is stated for part of the rows, as once, few or many counts, or as a class when the clone is expanded.

CDR3 DNA: TGTGCCAGCAGTTCTAGCGGGGTGGAGGGTCGGGATACGCAGTATTTT
CDR3 protein: CASSSSGVEGRDTQYF
V gene: TRBV6-6
clone size: -
D gene: TRBD2
J gene: TRBJ2-3

CDR3 DNA: TGCGCCAGCAGCTCCGGGACAGAGGCCTACGAGCAGTACTTC
CDR3 protein: CASSSGTEAYEQYF
V gene: TRBV5-1
clone size: -
D gene: TRBD1
J gene: TRBJ2-7

CDR3 DNA: TGCGCCAGCAGCTTGGGCCCTACGGGACAGACGACTAACTATGGCTACACCTTC
CDR3 protein: CASSLGPTGQTTNYGYTF
V gene: TRBV5-1
clone size: -
D gene: TRBD1
J gene: TRBJ1-2

CDR3 DNA: TGTGCCAGCAGCCAAGATCGGAGAAGCGCTAATGAAAAACTGTTTTTT
CDR3 protein: CASSQDRRSANEKLFF
V gene: TRBV4-2
clone size: -
D gene: -
J gene: TRBJ1-4

CDR3 DNA: TGTGCCAGCAGTACACCGGGAAGTGGCTACACCTTC
CDR3 protein: CASSTPGSGYTF
V gene: TRBV7-9
clone size: -
D gene: -
J gene: TRBJ1-2

CDR3 DNA: TGTGCCAGCAGCTTAGCGCGGGTAGCGGGGGAGACCCAGTACTTC
CDR3 protein: CASSLARVAGETQYF
V gene: TRBV7-2
clone size: few
D gene: TRBD2
J gene: TRBJ2-5

CDR3 DNA: TGTGCCAGCAGCCAAAGGTCAGGCCATTACGAGCAGTACTTC
CDR3 protein: CASSQRSGHYEQYF
V gene: TRBV3-1
clone size: -
D gene: -
J gene: TRBJ2-7

CDR3 DNA: TGTGCCACCAGCGAAACACCAACCTACGAGCAGTACTTC
CDR3 protein: CATSETPTYEQYF
V gene: TRBV15
clone size: few
D gene: -
J gene: TRBJ2-7

CDR3 DNA: TGCGCCAGCAGCGTGGACAGGGGCCCGCAGCCCCTCCACTTT
CDR3 protein: CASSVDRGPQPLHF
V gene: TRBV4-1
clone size: few
D gene: TRBD1
J gene: TRBJ1-6

CDR3 DNA: TGTGCCAGCAGCTTAGTGAGACAGGATAAGAATGAGCAGTTCTTC
CDR3 protein: CASSLVRQDKNEQFF
V gene: TRBV13
clone size: few
D gene: -
J gene: TRBJ2-1

CDR3 DNA: TGCAGCATATTAACAGGGATTGGAGGCTACGAGCAGTACTTC
CDR3 protein: CSILTGIGGYEQYF
V gene: TRBV29-1
clone size: -
D gene: -
J gene: TRBJ2-7

CDR3 DNA: TGTGCCGGAAGTAAGACAGGGGCGGATGGCTACACCTTC
CDR3 protein: CAGSKTGADGYTF
V gene: TRBV25-1
clone size: few
D gene: TRBD1
J gene: TRBJ1-2

CDR3 DNA: TGTGCCAGCAGCTTAATTGAAGGTGACGAGCAGTACTTC
CDR3 protein: CASSLIEGDEQYF
V gene: TRBV7-2
clone size: -
D gene: -
J gene: TRBJ2-7

CDR3 DNA: TGTGCCAGCCGAGAACCAGGGGAGACCCAGTACTTC
CDR3 protein: CASREPGETQYF
V gene: TRBV27
clone size: few
D gene: -
J gene: TRBJ2-5

CDR3 DNA: TGTGCCAGCAGCGTAGGGTCAGGGGCCGGCACAGATGCGCAGTATTTT
CDR3 protein: CASSVGSGAGTDAQYF
V gene: TRBV9
clone size: -
D gene: -
J gene: TRBJ2-3

CDR3 DNA: TGTGCCATCAGTGAGTCAGGGGAGTCACCCCTCCACTTT
CDR3 protein: CAISESGESPLHF
V gene: TRBV10-3
clone size: -
D gene: -
J gene: TRBJ1-6

CDR3 DNA: TGTGCCAGCAGCTTAATTAGACAGGGGAACACTGAAGCTTTCTTT
CDR3 protein: CASSLIRQGNTEAFF
V gene: TRBV5-5
clone size: -
D gene: TRBD1
J gene: TRBJ1-1

CDR3 DNA: TGTGCCAGCAGTTACCATCTCGGGGAAAACATTCAGTACTTC
CDR3 protein: CASSYHLGENIQYF
V gene: TRBV6-2/TRBV6-3
clone size: -
D gene: -
J gene: TRBJ2-4

CDR3 DNA: TGTGCCAGTTTTGCGTTTAATGAAAAACTGTTTTTT
CDR3 protein: CASFAFNEKLFF
V gene: TRBV6-6
clone size: -
D gene: -
J gene: TRBJ1-4

CDR3 DNA: TGTGCCAGCAGCTTGATAAACCCAGACAGTAACTATGGCTACACCTTC
CDR3 protein: CASSLINPDSNYGYTF
V gene: TRBV5-6
clone size: few
D gene: -
J gene: TRBJ1-2

CDR3 DNA: TGTGCCAGCAGCCCTAGACAGGGGGCCATGGTCCAAGAGACCCAGTACTTC
CDR3 protein: CASSPRQGAMVQETQYF
V gene: TRBV7-6
clone size: few
D gene: TRBD1
J gene: TRBJ2-5

CDR3 DNA: TGTGCCAGCAGTCCATACCATGGCTCCTACGAGCAGTACTTC
CDR3 protein: CASSPYHGSYEQYF
V gene: TRBV4-2
clone size: -
D gene: -
J gene: TRBJ2-7

CDR3 DNA: TGTGCCAGCAGTCCCGGGACTCCCAATGAGCAGTACTTC
CDR3 protein: CASSPGTPNEQYF
V gene: TRBV12-3/TRBV12-4
clone size: -
D gene: -
J gene: TRBJ2-5

CDR3 DNA: TGCAGCGTTGGAGGGCCGAGCTCCTACGAGCAGTACTTC
CDR3 protein: CSVGGPSSYEQYF
V gene: TRBV29-1
clone size: few
D gene: -
J gene: TRBJ2-7

CDR3 DNA: TGTGCCAGCAGTTCCCCCCTATCGGGGGAGGCAGATACGCAGTATTTT
CDR3 protein: CASSSPLSGEADTQYF
V gene: TRBV6-5
clone size: -
D gene: -
J gene: TRBJ2-3

CDR3 DNA: TGTGCCAGCAGCCAAGATCGAATGGTTGCAGGCGGTGAGCAGTTCTTC
CDR3 protein: CASSQDRMVAGGEQFF
V gene: TRBV3-1
clone size: few
D gene: -
J gene: TRBJ2-1

CDR3 DNA: TGTGCCAGCATCAGGTACAATGAGCAGTTCTTC
CDR3 protein: CASIRYNEQFF
V gene: TRBV27
clone size: -
D gene: -
J gene: TRBJ2-1

CDR3 DNA: TGCAGTGCTAGTGAGGTTCAAAACTATGGCTACACCTTC
CDR3 protein: CSASEVQNYGYTF
V gene: TRBV20-1
clone size: -
D gene: -
J gene: TRBJ1-2